The 12 T cell receptor beta chains below all came from one sample that was sequenced in a study of blood T cell repertoires in COVID-19. TCRdb's copy holds only in-frame clones and misses some; the assay was immunoSEQ multiplex PCR. The table lists 20,000 to 25,000 clones, 83% of them singletons. Sequenced: peripheral blood. Receptors originate from a man aged 70-80 years with acute or convalescent COVID-19.

A single count supports this clone. The CDR3 coding sequence is TGTGCCAGCAGCCACGGGGGGGACCTCGATGAGCAGTTCTTC. It yields the protein CASSHGGDLDEQFF. The genes are TRBV28 and TRBJ2-1; 8 positions match TRBD2. In germline, CDR1 is MDHEN, CDR2 SYDVKM. V lost 6 bases to trimming and J lost 8 bases; unmatched junction nucleotides: 9. The length of the CDR3 is 14 residues.

The chain combines TRBV5-6 with TRBJ2-7; 7 bases map to TRBD1. Germline lookup yields CDR1 SGHDT and CDR2 YYEEEE. The CDR3 is 15 residues long. The V gene end was trimmed by 3 bases and the J gene end by 2 bases; junction bases not matched to a gene: 8. The CDR3 coding sequence is TGTGCCAGCAGCTGGCTAGGACAGGAGCCCTACGAGCAGTACTTC. Its translation: CASSWLGQEPYEQYF.

The chain is built from TRBV7-9 and TRBJ1-4, with D uncertain. The germline gives CDR1 SEHNR, CDR2 FQNEAQ (reference sequence). The CDR3 is made up of 13 amino acids. V lost 4 bases and J lost 8, with 11 bases in between. CDR3 DNA: TGTGCCAGCAGCTACCCCAACATCGAAAAACTGTTTTTT. Protein: CASSYPNIEKLFF.

V gene TRBV21-1 combines with J gene TRBJ1-1; TRBD1, the table's D call, was not compared with the DNA. TRBV21-1 has pseudogene status. This CDR3 region has 15 residues. The CDR3 spells CASSKSYRVHTEAFF. CDR3 nucleotides: TGTGCCAGCAGCAAATCCTACAGGGTACACACTGAAGCTTTCTTT.

The rearrangement links TRBV18 to TRBJ2-3; no definite D call. Germline V gene sequence: CDR1 KGHSH, CDR2 LQKENI. This CDR3 region has 12 residues. The ends were cut back, 3 bases at V and 6 bases at J, with 7 bases in the middle. CDR3 bases: TGTGCCAGCTCACCCTCTTCGGATACGCAGTATTTT. This gives the protein CASSPSSDTQYF.

The rearrangement links TRBV28 to TRBJ1-1; TRBD1 matches at 7 bases. The CDR3 sequence is 15 residues long. Germline CDR1 and CDR2: MDHEN and SYDVKM. V lost 5 bases and J lost 2; bases outside the gene matches: 8. Written as DNA, the CDR3 is TGTGCCAGCAGTGGGAGACAGGGTTTAAACACTGAAGCTTTCTTT. It translates to CASSGRQGLNTEAFF. Filled out from reference TRBV28 and TRBJ1-1, the complete variable domain reads DVKVTQSSRYLVKRTGEKVFLECVQDMDHENMFWYRQDPGLGLRLIYFSYDVKMKEKGDIPEGYSVSREKKERFSLILESASTNQTSMYLCASSGRQGLNTEAFFGQGTRLTVV.

This chain uses TRBV7-2 with TRBJ1-6; possibly TRBD1 for D (5 bases). The germline V and J ends were trimmed by 5 bases and 12 bases, with 14 bases remaining between them. From germline, CDR1 is SGHTA and CDR2 FQGNSA. The CDR3 has 13 amino acids. The CDR3 coding sequence is TGTGCCAGCAGCGGGGCCACCCCAGGACCCCTCCACTTT. This encodes CASSGATPGPLHF.

The V and J genes are TRBV7-9 and TRBJ2-7, with 10 bases that match TRBD2. J gave up 3 bases and V 1 base, and 3 bases lay outside the gene matches. CDR1 SEHNR and CDR2 FQNEAQ come from the germline V gene (reference sequence). The CDR3 is made up of 15 amino acids. In DNA form, the CDR3 reads TGTGCCAGCAGCTTAGATCTAGCGGGAGACTACGAGCAGTACTTC. Its translation: CASSLDLAGDYEQYF.

The V and J genes are TRBV18 and TRBJ2-2, with 10 nucleotides matching TRBD2. The CDR3 is 18 residues long. The junction had 16 bases not matched to a gene; V was cut back by 6 bases and J by 6 bases. Germline CDR1 is KGHSH and CDR2 is LQKENI. CDR3 coding DNA: TGTGCCAGCTCTAGAGATCGGGCAGGACTAGCGGAGTCCGGGGAGCTGTTTTTT. Residues: CASSRDRAGLAESGELFF.

This chain joins TRBV7-2 and TRBJ2-3, with D perhaps TRBD2 (7 bases). From germline, CDR1 is SGHTA and CDR2 FQGNSA. The CDR3 covers 18 residues. Trimming removed 5 bases at V and 0 bases at J, with 21 bases between. This CDR3 reads CASSGPPGGAGSTDTQYF. For the CDR3, the DNA is TGTGCCAGCAGCGGACCGCCGGGGGGCGCCGGAAGCACAGATACGCAGTATTTT.

V is TRBV11-3 and J is TRBJ2-1; 9 bases fit TRBD2. Germline assignment: CDR1 SGHNT and CDR2 YENEEA. V shed 0 bases and J 5 bases; nucleotides not matched to a gene: 2. The CDR3 extends over 15 amino acids. The chain's CDR3 is CASSLDASGDNEQFF. The CDR3 DNA is TGTGCCAGCAGCTTAGATGCTAGCGGGGACAATGAGCAGTTCTTC.

The J gene is TRBJ2-7, the V gene TRBV7-2; 14 bases are shared with TRBD2. Germline CDR1 is SGHTA and CDR2 is FQGNSA. The ends lost 1 base at V and 5 bases at J; junction bases unmatched: 10. The CDR3 has 18 amino acids. The CDR3: CASSLVSGLAGASHEQYF. The CDR3 DNA is TGTGCCAGCAGCTTAGTATCGGGACTAGCGGGAGCGTCCCACGAGCAGTACTTC.